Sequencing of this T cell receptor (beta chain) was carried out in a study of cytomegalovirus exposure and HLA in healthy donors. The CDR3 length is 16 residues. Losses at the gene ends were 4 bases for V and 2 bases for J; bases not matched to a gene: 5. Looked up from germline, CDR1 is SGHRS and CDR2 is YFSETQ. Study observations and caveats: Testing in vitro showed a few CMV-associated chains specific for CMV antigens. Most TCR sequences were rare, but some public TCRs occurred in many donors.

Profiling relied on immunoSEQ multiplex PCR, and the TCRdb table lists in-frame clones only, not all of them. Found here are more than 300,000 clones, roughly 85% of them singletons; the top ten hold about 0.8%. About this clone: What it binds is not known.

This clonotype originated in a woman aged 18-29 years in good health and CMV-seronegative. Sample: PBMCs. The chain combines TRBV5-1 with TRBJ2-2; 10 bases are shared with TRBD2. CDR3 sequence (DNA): TGCGCCAGCAGCGGCAGCGGGAGGGCTAACACCGGGGAGCTGTTTTTT. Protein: CASSGSGRANTGELFF.